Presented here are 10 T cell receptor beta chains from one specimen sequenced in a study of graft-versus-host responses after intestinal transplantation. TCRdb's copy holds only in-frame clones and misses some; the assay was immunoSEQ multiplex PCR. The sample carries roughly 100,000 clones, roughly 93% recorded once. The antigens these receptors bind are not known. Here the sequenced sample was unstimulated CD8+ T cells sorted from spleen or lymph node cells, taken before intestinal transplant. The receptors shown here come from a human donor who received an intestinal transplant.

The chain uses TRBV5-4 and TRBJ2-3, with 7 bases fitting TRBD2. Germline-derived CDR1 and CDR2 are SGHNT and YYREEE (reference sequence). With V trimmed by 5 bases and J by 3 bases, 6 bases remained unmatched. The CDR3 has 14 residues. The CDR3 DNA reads TGTGCCAGCAGGTTCCAGGGAGGGACAGATACGCAGTATTTT. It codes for CASRFQGGTDTQYF.

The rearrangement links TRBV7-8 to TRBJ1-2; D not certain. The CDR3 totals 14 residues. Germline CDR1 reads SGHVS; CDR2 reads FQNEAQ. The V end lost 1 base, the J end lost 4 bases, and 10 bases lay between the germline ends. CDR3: CASSLVGEIYGYTF. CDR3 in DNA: TGTGCCAGCAGCTTAGTTGGGGAGATCTATGGCTACACCTTC.

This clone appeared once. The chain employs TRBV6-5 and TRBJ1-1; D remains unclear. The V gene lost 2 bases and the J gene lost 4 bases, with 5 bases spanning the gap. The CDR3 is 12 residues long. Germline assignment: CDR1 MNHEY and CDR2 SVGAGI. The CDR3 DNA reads TGTGCCAGCAGTTACGCTGGCACTGAAGCTTTCTTT. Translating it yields CASSYAGTEAFF.

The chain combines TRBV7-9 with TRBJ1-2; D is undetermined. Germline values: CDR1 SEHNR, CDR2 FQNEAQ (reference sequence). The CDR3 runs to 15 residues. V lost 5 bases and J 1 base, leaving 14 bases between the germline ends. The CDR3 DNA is TGTGCCAGCAGCCTCGCTGGCCGAAGTAACTATGGCTACACCTTC. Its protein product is CASSLAGRSNYGYTF.

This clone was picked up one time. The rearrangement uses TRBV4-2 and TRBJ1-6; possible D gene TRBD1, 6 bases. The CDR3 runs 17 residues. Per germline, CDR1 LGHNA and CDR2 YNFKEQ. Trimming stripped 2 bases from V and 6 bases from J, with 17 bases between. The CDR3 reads CASSQRLDSPANSPLHF. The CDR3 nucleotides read TGTGCCAGCAGCCAACGTTTGGACAGCCCAGCTAATTCACCCCTCCACTTT.

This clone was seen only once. CDR3 coding DNA: TGTGCCAGCAGTGAAACGTGGCTAGCGGTCGGTAACGAGCAGTTCTTC. Amino acid sequence: CASSETWLAVGNEQFF. The J gene is TRBJ2-1, the V gene TRBV6-1; 7 nucleotides line up with TRBD2. CDR3 length: 16 amino acids. J lost 10 bases, V lost 2 bases, and 14 bases had no gene match. Germline CDR1 reads MNHNS; CDR2 reads SASEGT.

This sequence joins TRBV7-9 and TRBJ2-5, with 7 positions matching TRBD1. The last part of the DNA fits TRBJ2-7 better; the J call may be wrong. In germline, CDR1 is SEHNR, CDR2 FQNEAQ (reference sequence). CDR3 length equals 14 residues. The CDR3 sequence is CASSTPRDSYEQYF. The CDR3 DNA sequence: TGTGCCAGCAGCACCCCCCGGGACAGCTACGAGCAGTACTTC.

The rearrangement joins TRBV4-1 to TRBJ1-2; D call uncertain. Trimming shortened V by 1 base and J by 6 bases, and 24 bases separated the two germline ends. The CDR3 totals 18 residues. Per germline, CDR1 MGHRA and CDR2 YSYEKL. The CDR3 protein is CASSQGGDINPSLDGYTF. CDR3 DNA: TGCGCCAGCAGCCAAGGCGGCGACATTAACCCCTCTCTGGATGGCTACACCTTC.

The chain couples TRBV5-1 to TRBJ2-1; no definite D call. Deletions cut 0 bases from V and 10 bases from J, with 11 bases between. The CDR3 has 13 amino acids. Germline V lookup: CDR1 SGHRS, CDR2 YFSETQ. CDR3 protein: CASSLDPPGEQFF. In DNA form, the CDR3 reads TGCGCCAGCAGCTTGGACCCCCCTGGCGAGCAGTTCTTC.

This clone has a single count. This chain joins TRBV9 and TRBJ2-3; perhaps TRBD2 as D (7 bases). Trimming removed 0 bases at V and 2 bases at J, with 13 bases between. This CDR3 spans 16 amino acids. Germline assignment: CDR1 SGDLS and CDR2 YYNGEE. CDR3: CASSVGGGLSTDTQYF. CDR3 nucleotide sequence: TGTGCCAGCAGCGTAGGGGGGGGGCTATCCACAGATACGCAGTATTTT.